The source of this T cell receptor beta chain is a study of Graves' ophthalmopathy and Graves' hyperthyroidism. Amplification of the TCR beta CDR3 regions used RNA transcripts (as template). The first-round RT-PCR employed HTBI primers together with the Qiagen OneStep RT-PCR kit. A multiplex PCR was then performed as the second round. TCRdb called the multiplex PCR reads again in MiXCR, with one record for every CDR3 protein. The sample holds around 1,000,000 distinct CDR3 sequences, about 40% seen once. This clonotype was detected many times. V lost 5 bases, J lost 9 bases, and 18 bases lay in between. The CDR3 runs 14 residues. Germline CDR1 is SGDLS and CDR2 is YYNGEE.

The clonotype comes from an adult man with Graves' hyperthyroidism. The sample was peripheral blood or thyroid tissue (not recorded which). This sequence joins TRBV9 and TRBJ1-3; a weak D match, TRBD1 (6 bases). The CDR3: CASSADRVGGTIYF. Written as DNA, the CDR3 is TGTGCCAGCAGTGCCGACCGGGTAGGGGGCACCATATATTTT.